One sample yielded the 8 T cell receptor beta chains listed below, sequenced in a study of blood T cells in healthy people across ages. The second PCR ran roughly 6 to 11 cycles with a sample-barcoded 5' primer and J-beta primers. TCRdb reprocessed the 5' RACE reads with MiXCR, giving one entry per CDR3 protein. Of approximately 760,000 distinct CDR3 sequences listed, roughly 25% were seen once; the top ten hold roughly a tenth. This same sample was also part of a study on T cells of mothers and their children.

Sequenced input: blood. The source is a boy under 18 in good health.

The V call is TRBV6-6, the J call TRBJ1-1; 7 nucleotides align to TRBD1. V trimming: 6 bases; J trimming: 5 bases; junction bases outside the gene matches: 9. The CDR3 consists of 14 residues. Per the germline V gene, CDR1 is MNHNY and CDR2 is SVGAGI (reference sequence). In DNA, the CDR3 is TGTGCCAGCAGACAGACAGGGTCCGGGACTGAAGCTTTCTTT. Encoded protein: CASRQTGSGTEAFF.

The V gene is TRBV25-1, the J gene TRBJ2-5; D is unresolved. Germline V lookup: CDR1 MGHDK, CDR2 SYGVNS. Trimming removed 7 bases at V and 1 base at J, with 13 bases between. This CDR3 region has 14 residues. The CDR3 sequence is CASIGDWGQETQYF. The CDR3 region has the DNA TGTGCCAGCATTGGGGATTGGGGCCAAGAGACCCAGTACTTC.

The sample holds a few counts of this clonotype. This sequence joins TRBV12-3 or TRBV12-4 and TRBJ1-4; 10 nucleotides agree with TRBD1. The CDR3 totals 15 residues. The ends lost 3 bases at V and 4 bases at J; junction bases unmatched: 2. In nucleotides, the CDR3 is TGTGCCAGCAGTTTGGGGACAGGGGATAATGAAAAACTGTTTTTT. It is translated as CASSLGTGDNEKLFF.

V usage is TRBV12-5 and J usage is TRBJ2-4; 7 bases map to TRBD1. The germline V gene encodes CDR1 LGHNT and CDR2 FRNRAP. This CDR3 is built from 14 residues. With 5 bases clipped from V and 11 bases from J, the junction kept 12 bases outside the gene matches. The CDR3 here is CASGPPLDRDVQYF. The DNA of the CDR3 is TGTGCTAGTGGTCCACCCCTCGACAGGGATGTTCAGTACTTC.

There are a few counts of this clonotype. The chain employs TRBV5-5 and TRBJ1-1; no firm D call. The CDR3 length is 15 residues. The germline V and J ends were trimmed by 1 base and 3 bases, with 13 bases remaining between them. Looked up from germline, CDR1 is SGHKS and CDR2 is YYEKEE (reference sequence). The chain's CDR3 is CASSLFGVVDTEAFF. The CDR3 DNA reads as TGTGCCAGCAGCTTGTTCGGGGTAGTGGACACTGAAGCTTTCTTT. The variable domain in full, completed from reference TRBV5-5 and TRBJ1-1, reads DAGVTQSPTHLIKTRGQQVTLRCSPISGHKSVSWYQQVLGQGPQFIFQYYEKEERGRGNFPDRFSARQFPNYSSELNVNALLLGDSALYLCASSLFGVVDTEAFFGQGTRLTVV.

The rearrangement uses TRBV7-9 and TRBJ2-5; no firm D call. Germline V gene lookup returns CDR1 SEHNR and CDR2 FQNEAQ (reference sequence). Between the trimmed V and J ends, which lost 6 bases and 5 bases, there was a span of 10 bases. This CDR3 is 12 amino acids long. CDR3 residues: CASSSEQETQYF. The CDR3 DNA reads as TGTGCCAGCAGTTCAGAGCAGGAGACCCAGTACTTC.

This clonotype was observed a handful of times. This chain connects TRBV20-1 to TRBJ2-7; TRBD1 agrees at 9 bases. V was clipped by 6 bases and J by 6 bases; unmatched bases: 6. The CDR3 totals 12 residues. Germline V lookup: CDR1 DFQATT, CDR2 SNEGSKA (reference sequence). CDR3 nucleotides: TGCAGTGCGGGACAGGGATCCCTCGAGCAGTACTTC. This sequence encodes CSAGQGSLEQYF.

This clonotype showed up many times. The V gene is TRBV20-1, the J gene TRBJ1-4, with 9 positions matching TRBD1. V shed 5 bases and J 10 bases; nucleotides not matched to a gene: 11. The CDR3 runs to 14 residues. CDR1 DFQATT and CDR2 SNEGSKA come from the germline V gene (reference sequence). The CDR3 sequence: CSAEVGTGQGKLFF. For the CDR3, the DNA is TGCAGTGCTGAAGTCGGGACAGGGCAGGGAAAACTGTTTTTT.